The present entry profiles one T cell receptor (beta chain) with its context. The antigen is not known. Based on CD45RO/CCR7/CD25/CD127/CD95/CD27, CD4+ regulatory, stem cell-like memory, naive and central memory cells were sorted. Every isolated RNA sample was fully reverse transcribed, so sequencing captured expressed TCRB transcripts. Libraries were prepared by immunoSEQ multiplex PCR; TCRdb keeps only in-frame clonotypes and omits some of them. Of hundreds of thousands of clones listed, approximately 30% are singletons. This sample stems from a study of beta chain features in type 1 diabetes. Study-wide results and caveats: Compared with healthy donors, patients appeared to share more similar naive, central memory and regulatory TCRB repertoires.

The junction had 3 bases not matched to a gene; V was cut back by 5 bases and J by 6 bases. CDR1 SGHTA and CDR2 FQGTGA come from the germline V gene. The CDR3 has 13 amino acids. The chain links TRBV7-3 to TRBJ1-1; TRBD1 matches 10 bases. The clonotype originates from a man aged 18 to 30 in good health. The sequencing sample was made of naive CD4+ T cells from blood. In DNA form, the CDR3 reads TGTGCCAGCAGCCCCGGGACAGGGGCTGAAGCTTTCTTT. It specifies CASSPGTGAEAFF.